These 8 T cell receptor beta chains came from one sample sequenced in a study of a mutant IDH1 vaccine in newly diagnosed glioma. Using immunoSEQ multiplex PCR, the repertoire was profiled, and TCRdb retains in-frame clones only, with some absent. This table has 75,000 to 95,000 clones, nearly 90% appearing once. Time point described: week 47, end of study. The investigators gave 300 ug of mutant IDH1 20-mer peptide in each vaccine dose, together with topical imiquimod. These receptors are not linked to any known antigen. The material was PBMCs, obtained from a glioma patient whose treatment included an IDH1 peptide vaccine. These receptors came from a woman between 45 and 65 years old with glioma.

The rearrangement joins TRBV15 to TRBJ2-3; unclear D gene. The V gene lost 3 bases and the J gene lost 5 bases, with 12 bases spanning the gap. Per the germline V gene, CDR1 is LNHNV and CDR2 is YYDKDF (reference sequence). The CDR3 is 14 amino acids. In nucleotides, the CDR3 is TGTGCCACCAGCAGCCCGGAAGCCGGAGATACGCAGTATTTT. Amino acid sequence: CATSSPEAGDTQYF.

The chain couples TRBV5-1 to TRBJ1-3; D ambiguous. Deletions cut 2 bases from V and 4 bases from J, with 4 bases between. The germline gives CDR1 SGHRS, CDR2 YFSETQ. CDR3 length: 12 amino acids. CDR3 amino acids: CASSFSGNTIYF. Written as DNA, the CDR3 is TGCGCCAGCAGCTTTTCCGGAAACACCATATATTTT.

The chain has TRBV6-1 and TRBJ1-5, with 7 bases that match TRBD1. Trimming at V came to 5 bases and at J to 5 bases, leaving 6 bases not matched to a gene. This CDR3 has 14 residues. The V gene's germline CDR1 is MNHNS and CDR2 SASEGT. CDR3 sequence: CASSRRQGDQPQHF. CDR3 DNA sequence: TGTGCCAGCAGTCGCCGACAGGGAGATCAGCCCCAGCATTTT.

On this clone itself: In the same sample, other DNA sequences code for this CDR3. The chain is built from TRBV2 and TRBJ1-2; TRBD1 is a possible D gene (5 bases). Per the germline V gene, CDR1 is SNHLY and CDR2 is FYNNEI. V lost 1 base and J 7 bases, leaving 13 bases between the germline ends. The CDR3 spans 14 residues. CDR3 in DNA: TGTGCCAGCAGTGAAGGCCAGGGTAATGTTGGCTACACCTTC. This codes for CASSEGQGNVGYTF.

The V call is TRBV28, the J call TRBJ2-7; tentatively, D is TRBD1 (5 bases). CDR3 length: 13 amino acids. Trimming left V 3 bases short and J 3 bases short, with 9 bases between. Germline CDR1 MDHEN, CDR2 SYDVKM. CDR3 nucleotides: TGTGCCAGCAGTTTTCGACAGTACTACGAGCAGTACTTC. This encodes CASSFRQYYEQYF.

This clone was seen a single time. The chain combines TRBV7-9 with TRBJ1-2, with 7 bases aligning to TRBD1. Germline V gene data show CDR1 as SEHNR and CDR2 as FQNEAQ (reference sequence). The CDR3 runs 16 residues. Trimming cost V 4 bases and J 0 bases; bases outside gene matches: 8. The CDR3 region is CASSSARQGANYGYTF. Written as DNA, the CDR3 is TGTGCCAGCAGCTCCGCCCGACAGGGAGCTAACTATGGCTACACCTTC.

The chain carries TRBV10-2 and TRBJ2-7, with D perhaps TRBD1 (5 bases). Germline V CDR1 and CDR2: WSHSY, SAAADI. V lost 8 bases to trimming and J lost 1 base, with 12 bases between them. CDR3 length: 13 amino acids. CDR3 protein: CASSRAGSYEQYF. The CDR3, as DNA: TGCGCCAGCTCCCGGGCAGGGTCCTACGAGCAGTACTTC.

J is TRBJ1-3 and V is TRBV5-1; D uncertain. This CDR3 comprises 13 residues. Germline values: CDR1 SGHRS, CDR2 YFSETQ. Deletions cut 3 bases from V and 0 bases from J, with 4 bases between. CDR3 region: CASSSGSGNTIYF. The CDR3 DNA sequence: TGCGCCAGCAGCTCAGGCTCTGGAAACACCATATATTTT.